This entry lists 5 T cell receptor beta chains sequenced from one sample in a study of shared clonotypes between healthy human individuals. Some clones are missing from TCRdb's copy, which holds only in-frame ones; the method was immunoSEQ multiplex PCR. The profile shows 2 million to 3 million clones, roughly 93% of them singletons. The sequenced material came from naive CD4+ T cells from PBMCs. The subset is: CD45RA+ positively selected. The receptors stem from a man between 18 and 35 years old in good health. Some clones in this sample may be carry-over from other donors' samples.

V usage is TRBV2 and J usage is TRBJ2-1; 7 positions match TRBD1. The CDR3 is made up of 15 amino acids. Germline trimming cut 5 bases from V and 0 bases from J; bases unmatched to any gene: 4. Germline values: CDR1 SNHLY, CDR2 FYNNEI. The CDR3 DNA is TGTGCCAGCAGTTACCAGGGGGTCTCCTACAATGAGCAGTTCTTC. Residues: CASSYQGVSYNEQFF.

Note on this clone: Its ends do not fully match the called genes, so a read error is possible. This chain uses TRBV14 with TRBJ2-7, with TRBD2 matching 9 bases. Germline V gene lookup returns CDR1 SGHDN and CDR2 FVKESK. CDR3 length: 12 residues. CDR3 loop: CASSQDDSGSEF. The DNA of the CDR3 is TGTGCCAGCAGCCAAGATGATAGCGGGAGTGAATTC.

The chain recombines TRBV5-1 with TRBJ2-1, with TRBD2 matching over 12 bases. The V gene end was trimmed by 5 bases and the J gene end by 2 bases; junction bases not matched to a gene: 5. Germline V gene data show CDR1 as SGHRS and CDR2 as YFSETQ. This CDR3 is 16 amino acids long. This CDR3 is CASSFTSGGTYNEQFF. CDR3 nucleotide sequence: TGCGCCAGCAGTTTCACTAGCGGGGGGACCTACAATGAGCAGTTCTTC.

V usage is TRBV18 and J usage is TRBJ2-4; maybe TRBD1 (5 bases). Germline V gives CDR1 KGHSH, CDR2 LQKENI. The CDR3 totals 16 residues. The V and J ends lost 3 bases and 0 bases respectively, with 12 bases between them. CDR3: CASSPARQLAKNIQYF. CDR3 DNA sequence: TGTGCCAGCTCACCCGCCCGACAGCTAGCCAAAAACATTCAGTACTTC. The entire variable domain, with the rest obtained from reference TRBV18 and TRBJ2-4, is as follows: NAGVMQNPRHLVRRRGQEARLRCSPMKGHSHVYWYRQLPEEGLKFMVYLQKENIIDESGMPKERFSAEFPKEGPSILRIQQVVRGDSAAYFCASSPARQLAKNIQYFGAGTRLSVL.

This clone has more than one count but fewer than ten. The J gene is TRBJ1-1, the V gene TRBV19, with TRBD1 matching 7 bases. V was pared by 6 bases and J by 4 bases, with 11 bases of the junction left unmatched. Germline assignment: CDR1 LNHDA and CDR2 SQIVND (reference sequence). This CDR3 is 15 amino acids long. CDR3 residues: CASREGAGESTEAFF. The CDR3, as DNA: TGTGCCAGTAGAGAGGGGGCGGGGGAGAGCACTGAAGCTTTCTTT.